The rows below give T cell receptor beta chains drawn from one sample of a study of shared T cell receptors in the human thymus. The method was immunoSEQ multiplex PCR; TCRdb's version includes in-frame clones alone and lacks a portion of them. This sample has hundreds of thousands of clones, with roughly 90% found just once. The same specimen was also included in a second study, on human thymus T cells.

The sequencing sample was made of thymocytes. These receptors were obtained from a boy under three years old with a congenital heart defect. Each CDR3 is given with its conserved first and last residue. A D gene is named only where the DNA matches it firmly. The size of a clone is reported for some rows only, either as once, few or many, or as a class for expanded clones.

j_call: TRBJ2-7
v_call: TRBV4-2
clone_size: .
d_call: .
cdr3_aa: CASSRHCGLAPYEQYF
cdr3_nt: TGTGCCAGCAGCCGACACTGTGGGCTAGCACCCTACGAGCAGTACTTC

j_call: TRBJ1-2
v_call: TRBV5-1
clone_size: .
d_call: .
cdr3_aa: CASSSTKGDSEDGYTF
cdr3_nt: TGCGCCAGCAGCTCAACAAAAGGGGACTCGGAGGATGGCTACACCTTC

j_call: TRBJ1-1
v_call: TRBV7-3
clone_size: .
d_call: TRBD1
cdr3_aa: CASSPWTGTPMNTEAFF
cdr3_nt: TGTGCCAGCAGCCCGTGGACAGGGACCCCTATGAACACTGAAGCTTTCTTT

j_call: TRBJ2-7
v_call: TRBV27
clone_size: .
d_call: .
cdr3_aa: CASSLLAGQGTYEQYF
cdr3_nt: TGTGCCAGCAGTCTCCTCGCAGGGCAGGGGACCTACGAGCAGTACTTC

j_call: TRBJ2-3
v_call: TRBV5-1
clone_size: once
d_call: TRBD2
cdr3_aa: CASTEFPGTSGRLVDTQYF
cdr3_nt: TGCGCCAGCACCGAATTTCCCGGGACTAGCGGGAGGCTGGTAGATACGCAGTATTTT

j_call: TRBJ1-1
v_call: TRBV6-1
clone_size: .
d_call: TRBD1
cdr3_aa: CASKGQENTEAFF
cdr3_nt: TGTGCCAGCAAAGGACAGGAGAACACTGAAGCTTTCTTT

j_call: TRBJ1-2
v_call: TRBV30
clone_size: .
d_call: .
cdr3_aa: CARSGVLKTEGYTF
cdr3_nt: TGTGCCCGATCCGGGGTCCTAAAAACAGAGGGCTACACCTTC

j_call: TRBJ2-3
v_call: TRBV5-4
clone_size: .
d_call: .
cdr3_aa: CASSLAGGTSTDTQYF
cdr3_nt: TGTGCCAGCAGCTTGGCCGGCGGAACTAGCACAGATACGCAGTATTTT

j_call: TRBJ1-5
v_call: TRBV28
clone_size: .
d_call: TRBD1
cdr3_aa: CASGPLGQPPGEPQHF
cdr3_nt: TGTGCCAGCGGCCCTCTGGGACAGCCTCCCGGCGAGCCCCAGCATTTT

j_call: TRBJ2-4
v_call: TRBV11-2
clone_size: .
d_call: .
cdr3_aa: CASSSLEAGPLAKNIQYF
cdr3_nt: TGTGCCAGCAGCTCGTTGGAGGCGGGTCCCTTAGCCAAAAACATTCAGTACTTC

j_call: TRBJ2-1
v_call: TRBV6-5
clone_size: .
d_call: TRBD2
cdr3_aa: CASSYSVAGAANEQFF
cdr3_nt: TGTGCCAGCAGTTACTCCGTAGCGGGAGCCGCAAATGAGCAGTTCTTC

j_call: TRBJ1-3
v_call: TRBV30
clone_size: .
d_call: .
cdr3_aa: CARRRGNTIYF
cdr3_nt: TGTGCCCGTCGGAGGGGAAACACCATATATTTT

j_call: TRBJ2-7
v_call: TRBV9
clone_size: .
d_call: TRBD2
cdr3_aa: CASSFRTSGPYEQYF
cdr3_nt: TGTGCCAGCAGCTTCCGGACTAGCGGGCCCTACGAGCAGTACTTC

j_call: TRBJ1-4
v_call: TRBV29-1
clone_size: .
d_call: TRBD1
cdr3_aa: CSVLRRGPRSNEKLFF
cdr3_nt: TGCAGCGTTTTGCGTAGGGGGCCCCGGTCTAATGAAAAACTGTTTTTT

j_call: TRBJ2-1
v_call: TRBV5-4
clone_size: .
d_call: TRBD1
cdr3_aa: CASSPRDRGNNEQFF
cdr3_nt: TGTGCCAGCAGCCCGCGGGACAGGGGAAACAATGAGCAGTTCTTC

j_call: TRBJ1-1
v_call: TRBV5-4
clone_size: .
d_call: .
cdr3_aa: CASSLGGARTEAFF
cdr3_nt: TGTGCCAGCAGCTTGGGGGGCGCGAGAACTGAAGCTTTCTTT

j_call: TRBJ2-3
v_call: TRBV28
clone_size: few
d_call: TRBD2
cdr3_aa: CAPGLAGRTQYF
cdr3_nt: TGTGCCCCTGGACTAGCGGGTCGTACGCAGTATTTT

j_call: TRBJ2-3
v_call: TRBV30
clone_size: .
d_call: TRBD1
cdr3_aa: CASTGKPDYQVGDTQYF
cdr3_nt: TGTGCCTCGACAGGGAAACCTGACTACCAGGTGGGAGATACGCAGTATTTT

j_call: TRBJ2-7
v_call: TRBV25-1
clone_size: .
d_call: .
cdr3_aa: CASSPIFTKAGGEQYF
cdr3_nt: TGTGCCAGCAGCCCCATTTTCACCAAGGCAGGTGGCGAGCAGTACTTC

j_call: TRBJ1-6
v_call: TRBV28
clone_size: .
d_call: .
cdr3_aa: CASRLRGRGSPLHF
cdr3_nt: TGTGCCAGCAGACTCAGGGGCCGGGGTTCACCCCTCCACTTT

j_call: TRBJ2-7
v_call: TRBV29-1
clone_size: .
d_call: .
cdr3_aa: CSAAGSYEQYF
cdr3_nt: TGCAGCGCGGCGGGTTCCTACGAGCAGTACTTC

j_call: TRBJ2-1
v_call: TRBV4-3
clone_size: .
d_call: TRBD2
cdr3_aa: CASSFRTSGLIGSYNEQFF
cdr3_nt: TGCGCCAGCAGCTTTAGGACTAGCGGGCTAATAGGATCCTACAATGAGCAGTTCTTC

j_call: TRBJ2-3
v_call: TRBV5-1
clone_size: .
d_call: TRBD1
cdr3_aa: CASSGDRAAQYF
cdr3_nt: TGCGCCAGCAGCGGTGACAGGGCGGCGCAGTATTTT

j_call: TRBJ1-5
v_call: TRBV19
clone_size: .
d_call: TRBD1
cdr3_aa: CASTRRSHRGRQPQHF
cdr3_nt: TGTGCCAGTACCCGAAGGTCCCACAGGGGCCGTCAGCCCCAGCATTTT

j_call: TRBJ1-2
v_call: TRBV11-2
clone_size: .
d_call: .
cdr3_aa: CASSLGRQERNYGYTF
cdr3_nt: TGTGCCAGCAGCTTAGGCCGACAGGAAAGGAACTATGGCTACACCTTC

j_call: TRBJ1-2
v_call: TRBV6-6
clone_size: .
d_call: .
cdr3_aa: CASRNTPSAGGYTF
cdr3_nt: TGTGCCAGCAGAAACACACCTTCTGCGGGGGGCTACACCTTC

j_call: TRBJ2-7
v_call: TRBV6-5
clone_size: .
d_call: .
cdr3_aa: CARKIGVEQYF
cdr3_nt: TGTGCCAGAAAAATAGGGGTCGAGCAGTACTTC

j_call: TRBJ2-5
v_call: TRBV11-3
clone_size: .
d_call: .
cdr3_aa: CASSLDKKPQYF
cdr3_nt: TGTGCCAGCAGCTTAGATAAGAAGCCCCAGTACTTC

j_call: TRBJ1-5
v_call: TRBV28
clone_size: once
d_call: .
cdr3_aa: CASSLGWTDNQPQHF
cdr3_nt: TGTGCCAGCAGTTTAGGATGGACAGACAATCAGCCCCAGCATTTT

j_call: TRBJ2-7
v_call: TRBV27
clone_size: .
d_call: .
cdr3_aa: CASSLTPPGQSGRGNEQYF
cdr3_nt: TGTGCCAGCAGTTTGACCCCCCCGGGCCAATCTGGGAGAGGGAACGAGCAGTACTTC

j_call: TRBJ2-6
v_call: TRBV6-1
clone_size: .
d_call: .
cdr3_aa: CASRETGTQSGANVLTF
cdr3_nt: TGTGCCAGCAGAGAAACCGGGACTCAATCTGGGGCCAACGTCCTGACTTTC

j_call: TRBJ2-4
v_call: TRBV6-5
clone_size: .
d_call: .
cdr3_aa: CASSYPRADGKNIQYF
cdr3_nt: TGTGCCAGCAGTTACCCCAGGGCGGACGGCAAAAACATTCAGTACTTC

j_call: TRBJ2-3
v_call: TRBV7-9
clone_size: .
d_call: TRBD1
cdr3_aa: CASSFRDRKDTQYF
cdr3_nt: TGTGCCAGCAGCTTCCGGGACAGGAAAGATACGCAGTATTTT

j_call: TRBJ2-2
v_call: TRBV6-5
clone_size: once
d_call: .
cdr3_aa: CASRAYTGELFF
cdr3_nt: TGTGCCAGCAGGGCCTACACCGGGGAGCTGTTTTTT

j_call: TRBJ2-3
v_call: TRBV27
clone_size: .
d_call: TRBD2
cdr3_aa: CASSGTPTSGSTDTQYF
cdr3_nt: TGTGCCAGCAGTGGAACCCCGACTAGCGGCAGCACAGATACGCAGTATTTT

j_call: TRBJ2-7
v_call: TRBV5-6
clone_size: .
d_call: TRBD2
cdr3_aa: CASSPGTSAAYEQYF
cdr3_nt: TGTGCCAGCAGCCCGGGTACTAGCGCCGCCTACGAGCAGTACTTC

j_call: TRBJ2-1
v_call: TRBV25-1
clone_size: .
d_call: TRBD1
cdr3_aa: CASNRPGQLNEQFF
cdr3_nt: TGTGCCAGCAATCGCCCGGGACAGCTCAATGAGCAGTTCTTC

j_call: TRBJ2-1
v_call: TRBV6-1
clone_size: .
d_call: TRBD2
cdr3_aa: CASSEIWRENFNEQFF
cdr3_nt: TGTGCCAGCAGTGAAATCTGGCGGGAGAATTTCAATGAGCAGTTCTTC

j_call: TRBJ1-1
v_call: TRBV4-1
clone_size: .
d_call: .
cdr3_aa: CASSHGHNQLEAFF
cdr3_nt: TGCGCCAGCAGCCACGGACACAACCAACTTGAAGCTTTCTTT

j_call: TRBJ2-5
v_call: TRBV25-1
clone_size: .
d_call: .
cdr3_aa: CASSEGPSTVQETQYF
cdr3_nt: TGTGCCAGCAGTGAAGGGCCGTCGACAGTTCAAGAGACCCAGTACTTC

j_call: TRBJ2-4
v_call: TRBV27
clone_size: .
d_call: .
cdr3_aa: CASSLRAKNIQYF
cdr3_nt: TGTGCCAGCAGTTTGAGAGCCAAAAACATTCAGTACTTC

j_call: TRBJ2-3
v_call: TRBV29-1
clone_size: .
d_call: TRBD1
cdr3_aa: CSVRTGVIDTQYF
cdr3_nt: TGCAGCGTACGGACAGGGGTCATAGATACGCAGTATTTT

j_call: TRBJ1-2
v_call: TRBV27
clone_size: .
d_call: .
cdr3_aa: CASSPGRPYGYTF
cdr3_nt: TGTGCCAGCAGCCCAGGGCGGCCCTATGGCTACACCTTC

j_call: TRBJ2-7
v_call: TRBV9
clone_size: .
d_call: .
cdr3_aa: CASSPRGFYEQYF
cdr3_nt: TGTGCCAGCAGCCCCCGCGGTTTCTACGAGCAGTACTTC

j_call: TRBJ2-2
v_call: TRBV28
clone_size: .
d_call: .
cdr3_aa: CASSSRLNTGELFF
cdr3_nt: TGTGCCAGCAGTTCGAGGTTGAACACCGGGGAGCTGTTTTTT

j_call: TRBJ2-7
v_call: TRBV27
clone_size: .
d_call: .
cdr3_aa: CASRPDRIGEQYF
cdr3_nt: TGTGCCAGCAGGCCCGACAGAATCGGCGAGCAGTACTTC

j_call: TRBJ2-3
v_call: TRBV28
clone_size: .
d_call: .
cdr3_aa: CASSFGRRGMYRNLTDTQYF
cdr3_nt: TGTGCCAGCAGTTTCGGTCGGAGGGGTATGTATAGGAACCTCACAGATACGCAGTATTTT

j_call: TRBJ2-7
v_call: TRBV6-4
clone_size: .
d_call: .
cdr3_aa: CASSEHLSGAYEQYF
cdr3_nt: TGTGCCAGCAGTGAGCACCTTAGCGGTGCCTACGAGCAGTACTTC

j_call: TRBJ2-7
v_call: TRBV5-4
clone_size: .
d_call: TRBD1
cdr3_aa: CASSLTPGGQGSYYEQYF
cdr3_nt: TGTGCCAGCAGCTTGACGCCTGGTGGACAGGGCTCCTACTACGAGCAGTACTTC

j_call: TRBJ2-5
v_call: TRBV5-5
clone_size: .
d_call: TRBD1
cdr3_aa: CASSFGTGQRGTQYF
cdr3_nt: TGTGCCAGCAGCTTCGGGACAGGCCAACGGGGGACCCAGTACTTC

j_call: TRBJ1-1
v_call: TRBV9
clone_size: .
d_call: .
cdr3_aa: CASSVDPTKLNTEAFF
cdr3_nt: TGTGCCAGCAGCGTAGACCCTACCAAATTGAACACTGAAGCTTTCTTT

j_call: TRBJ2-3
v_call: TRBV5-4
clone_size: .
d_call: .
cdr3_aa: CASSLTRALPYTDTQYF
cdr3_nt: TGTGCCAGCAGCTTAACCAGGGCCCTACCGTACACAGATACGCAGTATTTT

j_call: TRBJ2-7
v_call: TRBV2
clone_size: .
d_call: .
cdr3_aa: CASSESARGNWVYEQYF
cdr3_nt: TGTGCCAGCAGTGAATCGGCAAGGGGAAATTGGGTGTACGAGCAGTACTTC

j_call: TRBJ2-7
v_call: TRBV11-2
clone_size: .
d_call: .
cdr3_aa: CASSHPRRSAYEQYF
cdr3_nt: TGTGCCAGCAGCCACCCGCGCCGGAGCGCCTACGAGCAGTACTTC

j_call: TRBJ1-2
v_call: TRBV2
clone_size: .
d_call: TRBD1
cdr3_aa: CARKTGGGGYTF
cdr3_nt: TGTGCCAGAAAAACAGGGGGCGGAGGCTACACCTTC